A selection of T cell receptor beta chains follows, all from one sample in a study of blood T cells in healthy people across ages. TCRdb re-analysed the 5' RACE reads in MiXCR, keeping a single row per CDR3 protein. Here the sample spans about 1.8 million distinct CDR3 sequences, 40% to 55% being singletons. Sequencing was performed on blood. These receptors were taken from a woman aged 35 to 49 in good health. The CDR3 runs from the conserved cysteine through the conserved F or W. The order of the fields is CDR3 protein, CDR3 DNA, V gene, clone size, J gene, D gene. D genes are given only for firm matches. Clone size is stated in some rows and not others, as once, few, many or a class when expanded.

cdr3_aa: CASSYPAGGLYEQYF
cdr3_nt: TGTGCCAGCAGCTACCCGGCGGGGGGACTCTACGAGCAGTACTTC
v_call: TRBV12-3/TRBV12-4
clone_size: few
j_call: TRBJ2-7
d_call: TRBD2

cdr3_aa: CASSQYLAGRDNERFF
cdr3_nt: TGCGCCAGCAGCCAGTACCTAGCGGGGCGCGACAATGAGCGGTTCTTC
v_call: TRBV4-3
clone_size: NA
j_call: TRBJ2-1
d_call: TRBD2

cdr3_aa: CASSQEVRTGPNEQFF
cdr3_nt: TGTGCCAGCAGCCAAGAGGTCCGGACAGGGCCCAATGAGCAGTTCTTC
v_call: TRBV4-2
clone_size: NA
j_call: TRBJ2-1
d_call: TRBD1

cdr3_aa: CSAWAGGDYGYTF
cdr3_nt: TGCAGTGCATGGGCAGGGGGGGACTATGGCTACACCTTC
v_call: TRBV20-1
clone_size: NA
j_call: TRBJ1-2
d_call: TRBD1

cdr3_aa: CASSSQGLIQETQYF
cdr3_nt: TGTGCCAGCAGCTCACAGGGACTCATCCAAGAGACCCAGTACTTC
v_call: TRBV7-2
clone_size: NA
j_call: TRBJ2-5
d_call: NA

cdr3_aa: CASSWRDGTQYF
cdr3_nt: TGTGCCAGCAGCTGGAGGGACGGTACGCAGTATTTT
v_call: TRBV7-9
clone_size: few
j_call: TRBJ2-3
d_call: NA

cdr3_aa: CSIGGNTEAFF
cdr3_nt: TGCAGCATAGGGGGGAACACTGAAGCTTTCTTT
v_call: TRBV29-1
clone_size: NA
j_call: TRBJ1-1
d_call: NA

cdr3_aa: CSVAFGRESLTTDTQYF
cdr3_nt: TGCAGCGTAGCCTTTGGGCGCGAATCTCTCACCACAGATACGCAGTATTTT
v_call: TRBV20-1
clone_size: NA
j_call: TRBJ2-3
d_call: NA

cdr3_aa: CASSLLAGMPFF
cdr3_nt: TGTGCCAGCAGCTTGTTAGCGGGGATGCCGTTCTTC
v_call: TRBV7-9
clone_size: NA
j_call: TRBJ2-1
d_call: TRBD2

cdr3_aa: CASSQSTRPYEQYF
cdr3_nt: TGTGCCAGCAGCCAAAGTACGAGACCCTACGAGCAGTACTTC
v_call: TRBV3-1
clone_size: NA
j_call: TRBJ2-7
d_call: NA

cdr3_aa: CATKSGTSLGEQYF
cdr3_nt: TGCGCCACCAAATCTGGGACTAGTCTGGGTGAGCAGTACTTC
v_call: TRBV5-1
clone_size: NA
j_call: TRBJ2-5
d_call: TRBD2

cdr3_aa: CASSQDKNRNTEAFF
cdr3_nt: TGCGCCAGCAGCCAAGATAAGAACAGGAACACTGAAGCTTTCTTT
v_call: TRBV4-3
clone_size: NA
j_call: TRBJ1-1
d_call: NA

cdr3_aa: CSARAGRADQPQHF
cdr3_nt: TGCAGTGCTAGAGCTGGGAGGGCGGATCAGCCCCAGCATTTT
v_call: TRBV20-1
clone_size: NA
j_call: TRBJ1-5
d_call: NA

cdr3_aa: CSARPGTGIEKLFF
cdr3_nt: TGCAGTGCTAGACCCGGGACAGGGATTGAAAAACTGTTTTTT
v_call: TRBV20-1
clone_size: NA
j_call: TRBJ1-4
d_call: TRBD1

cdr3_aa: CACSQGIFPETQYF
cdr3_nt: TGCGCCTGCAGCCAAGGTATCTTCCCGGAGACCCAGTACTTC
v_call: TRBV4-3
clone_size: few
j_call: TRBJ2-5
d_call: NA

cdr3_aa: CASSPRQTEKQYF
cdr3_nt: TGTGCCAGCTCACCACGGCAGACAGAGAAGCAGTACTTC
v_call: TRBV18
clone_size: NA
j_call: TRBJ2-5
d_call: NA

cdr3_aa: CASSQGPEKSDTQYF
cdr3_nt: TGTGCCAGCAGTCAGGGCCCTGAAAAGAGTGATACGCAGTATTTT
v_call: TRBV6-1
clone_size: NA
j_call: TRBJ2-3
d_call: NA

cdr3_aa: CASPPGDGKETQYF
cdr3_nt: TGTGCCAGCCCCCCTGGCGACGGAAAAGAGACCCAGTACTTC
v_call: TRBV21-1
clone_size: NA
j_call: TRBJ2-5
d_call: NA

cdr3_aa: CSASGGTGRYEQYF
cdr3_nt: TGCAGTGCTAGCGGTGGGACAGGGCGCTACGAGCAGTACTTC
v_call: TRBV20-1
clone_size: NA
j_call: TRBJ2-7
d_call: TRBD1